The sequence of this T cell receptor (beta chain) was determined in a study of T cell responses to AZD1222 COVID-19 vaccine. Using immunoSEQ multiplex PCR, the repertoire was profiled, and TCRdb retains in-frame clones only, with some absent. The sample lists roughly 120,000 clones; 88% were seen once. Germline CDR1 reads ENHRY; CDR2 reads SYGVKD. The CDR3 contains 15 residues. V gave up 6 bases and J gave up 5 bases; unmatched junction bases: 9. This sample comprised peripheral blood, obtained on day 0 of AZD1222 vaccination. The TCR was taken from an adult in good health. The chain carries TRBV10-3 and TRBJ2-5; 10 bases are a match to TRBD1. The DNA for the CDR3 is TGTGCCATCAGCGCCGGGACAGGGGTTTTGGAGACCCAGTACTTC. Translating gives CAISAGTGVLETQYF.